One sample yielded the 5 T cell receptor beta chains listed below, sequenced in a study of blood T cell repertoires in COVID-19. Here immunoSEQ multiplex PCR was the method, and the copy in TCRdb shows in-frame clones only, minus some. The data show approximately 200,000 clones, around nine tenths seen once. The sample consisted of peripheral blood. Receptor source: a man between 60 and 70 years old who had recovered from COVID-19.

This clone was seen a few times. The chain recombines TRBV5-1 with TRBJ2-7; TRBD1 might be the D (5 bases). Germline CDR1 SGHRS, CDR2 YFSETQ. The CDR3 totals 15 residues. V gave up 0 bases and J gave up 1 base, with 11 bases separating them. Here the CDR3 reads CASSLGTGDSYEQYF. The CDR3 DNA reads as TGCGCCAGCAGCTTGGGTACAGGAGATTCCTACGAGCAGTACTTC.

The chain is built from TRBV4-1 and TRBJ2-2; TRBD2 matches at 13 bases. Germline values: CDR1 MGHRA, CDR2 YSYEKL. The CDR3 is 16 residues long. The ends lost 4 bases at V and 7 bases at J; junction bases unmatched: 6. The CDR3 DNA sequence: TGCGCCAGCAGCCCCTGGACTAGCGGGAGACTCGGGGAGCTGTTTTTT. Amino acids: CASSPWTSGRLGELFF.

This clone was seen at least ten times. This chain connects TRBV27 to TRBJ1-4; TRBD1 is a possible D gene (6 bases). The CDR3 is 15 residues long. V lost 6 bases, J lost 3 bases, and 14 bases lay in between. Germline lookup yields CDR1 MNHEY and CDR2 SMNVEV (reference sequence). The CDR3 region has the DNA TGTGCCAGCAGCCCCCCGGACAGACCTAATGAAAAACTGTTTTTT. Residues: CASSPPDRPNEKLFF.

The chain joins TRBV18 to TRBJ1-2; 8 positions match TRBD1. V lost 3 bases to trimming and J lost 11 bases; unmatched junction nucleotides: 5. The CDR3 consists of 12 residues. Germline V gene data show CDR1 as KGHSH and CDR2 as LQKENI. The CDR3 bases are TGTGCCAGCTCACCGGGACAGGAGGAATACACCTTC. Translation: CASSPGQEEYTF.

This chain connects TRBV18 to TRBJ1-3; tentative D call: TRBD1 (6 bases). The length of the CDR3 is 15 residues. Trimming removed 3 bases from V and 0 bases from J, with 9 bases in between. Per the germline V gene, CDR1 is KGHSH and CDR2 is LQKENI. The CDR3 here is CASSPGQRSGNTIYF. The CDR3 region has the DNA TGTGCCAGCTCACCTGGACAGCGCTCTGGAAACACCATATATTTT.